This TCR beta chain was sequenced during a study of regulatory T cells in long-lasting Graves disease. Arm-PCR of CDR3 regions and iRepertoire HTBI primers were the basis on which TCR beta libraries were built. MiXCR was run by TCRdb on the multiplex PCR reads, yielding one entry per CDR3 protein. This sample has 400,000 to 500,000 distinct CDR3 sequences, with around 20% found just once. This clonotype appeared many times. V dropped 3 bases and J dropped 7 bases, with 9 bases sitting between them. This CDR3 has 13 residues. Germline values: CDR1 SGHDN, CDR2 FVKESK. The sample's time point: persistent/refractory GD, antithyroid drugs over 5 years with positive TRAb. Extracted PBMC RNA gave rise to the TCR library.

The sequence was collected from a female donor with Graves disease. The specimen comprised peripheral blood mononuclear cells (PBMCs), sampled when the disease was refractory, from a patient treated with antithyroid drugs. V usage is TRBV14 and J usage is TRBJ2-2; D not certain. DNA of the CDR3: TGTGCCAGCAGCCAGTCTAGTATCGGGGAGCTGTTTTTT. As protein: CASSQSSIGELFF.